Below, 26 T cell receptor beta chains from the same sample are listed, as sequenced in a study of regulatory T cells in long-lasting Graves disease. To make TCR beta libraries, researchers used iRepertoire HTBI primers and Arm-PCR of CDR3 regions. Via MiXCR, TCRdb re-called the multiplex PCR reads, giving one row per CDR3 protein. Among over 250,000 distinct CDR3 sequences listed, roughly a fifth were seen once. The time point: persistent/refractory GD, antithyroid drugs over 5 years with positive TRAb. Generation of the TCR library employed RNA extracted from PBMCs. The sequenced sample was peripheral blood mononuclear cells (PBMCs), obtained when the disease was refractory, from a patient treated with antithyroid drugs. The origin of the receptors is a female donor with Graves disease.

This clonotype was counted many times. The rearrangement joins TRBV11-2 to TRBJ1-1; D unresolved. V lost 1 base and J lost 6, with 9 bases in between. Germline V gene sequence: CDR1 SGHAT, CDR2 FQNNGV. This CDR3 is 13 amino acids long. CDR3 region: CASSLGLRAEAFF. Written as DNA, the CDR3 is TGTGCCAGCAGCTTAGGATTGAGGGCTGAAGCTTTCTTT.

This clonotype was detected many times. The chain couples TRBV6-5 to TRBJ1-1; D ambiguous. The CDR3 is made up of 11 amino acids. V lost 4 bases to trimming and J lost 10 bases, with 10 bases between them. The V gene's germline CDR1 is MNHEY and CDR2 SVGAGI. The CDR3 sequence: CASSLNLGAFF. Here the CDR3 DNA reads TGTGCCAGCAGTTTAAATCTCGGAGCTTTCTTT.

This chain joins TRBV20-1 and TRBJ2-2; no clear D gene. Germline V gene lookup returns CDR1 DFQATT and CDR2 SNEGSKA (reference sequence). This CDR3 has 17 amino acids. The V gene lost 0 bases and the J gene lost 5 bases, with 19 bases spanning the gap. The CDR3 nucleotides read TGCAGTGCTAGAGATAGAGGTGGGCAGGCCGGAACCGGGGAGCTGTTTTTT. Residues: CSARDRGGQAGTGELFF.

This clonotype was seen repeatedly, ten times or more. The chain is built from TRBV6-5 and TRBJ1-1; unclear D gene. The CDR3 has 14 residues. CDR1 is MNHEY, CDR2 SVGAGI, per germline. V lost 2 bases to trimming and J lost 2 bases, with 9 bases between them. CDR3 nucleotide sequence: TGTGCCAGCAGTTACCGGGCCGCCAACACTGAAGCTTTCTTT. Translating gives CASSYRAANTEAFF.

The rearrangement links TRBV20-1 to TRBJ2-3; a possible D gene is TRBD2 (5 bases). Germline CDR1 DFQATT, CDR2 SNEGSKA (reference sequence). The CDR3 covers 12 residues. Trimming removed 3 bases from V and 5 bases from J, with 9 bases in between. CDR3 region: CSARDLEDTQYF. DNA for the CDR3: TGCAGTGCTAGGGACTTGGAAGATACGCAGTATTTT.

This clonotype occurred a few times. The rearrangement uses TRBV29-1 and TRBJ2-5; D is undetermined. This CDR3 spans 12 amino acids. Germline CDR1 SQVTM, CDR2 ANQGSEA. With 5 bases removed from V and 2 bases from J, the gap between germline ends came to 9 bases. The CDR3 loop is CSVSVPQETQYF. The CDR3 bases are TGCAGCGTTTCCGTCCCACAAGAGACCCAGTACTTC.

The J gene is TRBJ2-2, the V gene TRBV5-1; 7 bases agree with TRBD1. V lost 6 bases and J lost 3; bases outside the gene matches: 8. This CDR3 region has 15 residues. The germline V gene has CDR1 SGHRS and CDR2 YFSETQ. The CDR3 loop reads CASTLQGSDTGELFF. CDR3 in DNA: TGCGCCAGCACCCTACAGGGGTCGGACACCGGGGAGCTGTTTTTT.

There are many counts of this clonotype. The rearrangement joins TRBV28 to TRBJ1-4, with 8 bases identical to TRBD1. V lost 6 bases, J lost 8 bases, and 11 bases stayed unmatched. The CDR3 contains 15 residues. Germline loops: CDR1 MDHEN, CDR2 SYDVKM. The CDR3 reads CASSAPGRGREKLFF. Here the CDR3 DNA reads TGTGCCAGCAGCGCCCCGGGCAGGGGGCGAGAAAAACTGTTTTTT.

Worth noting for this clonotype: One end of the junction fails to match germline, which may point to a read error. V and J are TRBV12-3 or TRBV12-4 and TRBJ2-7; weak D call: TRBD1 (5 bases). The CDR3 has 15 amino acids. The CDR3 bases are TGTGCCAGCAGTTTTTCCCGCAGGGTCGGCCACGAGCTGTACTTC. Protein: CASSFSRRVGHELYF.

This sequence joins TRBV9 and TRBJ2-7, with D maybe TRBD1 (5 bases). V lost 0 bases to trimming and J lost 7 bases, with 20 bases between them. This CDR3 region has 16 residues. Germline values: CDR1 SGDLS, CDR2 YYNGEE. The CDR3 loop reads CASSVGTVGPYLEQYF. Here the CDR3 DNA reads TGTGCCAGCAGCGTAGGGACGGTGGGGCCCTATTTGGAGCAGTACTTC.

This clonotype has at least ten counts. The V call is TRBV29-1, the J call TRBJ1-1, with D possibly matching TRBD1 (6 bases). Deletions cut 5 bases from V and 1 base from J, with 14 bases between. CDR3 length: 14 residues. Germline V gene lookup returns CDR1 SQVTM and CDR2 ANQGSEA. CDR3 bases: TGCAGCGTTTCCACCGGACAGCAGAACACTGAAGCTTTCTTT. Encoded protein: CSVSTGQQNTEAFF.

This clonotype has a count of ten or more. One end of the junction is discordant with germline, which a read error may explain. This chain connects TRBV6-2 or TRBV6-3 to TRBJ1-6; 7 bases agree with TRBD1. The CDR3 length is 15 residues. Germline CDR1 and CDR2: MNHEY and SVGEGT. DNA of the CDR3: TGTGCCAGCAATTACGATACAGGGGAGGTTTCACCCCTCCACTTT. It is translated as CASNYDTGEVSPLHF.

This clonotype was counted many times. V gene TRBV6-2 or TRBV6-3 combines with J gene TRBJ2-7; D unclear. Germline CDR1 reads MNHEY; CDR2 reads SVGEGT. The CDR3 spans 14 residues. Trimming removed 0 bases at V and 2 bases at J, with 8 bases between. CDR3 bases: TGTGCCAGCAGTTACTCCCAGCCGGCCTACGAGCAGTACTTC. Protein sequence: CASSYSQPAYEQYF.

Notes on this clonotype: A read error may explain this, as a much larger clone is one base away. The CDR3: CASSVLGTGELFF. CDR3 DNA: TGTGCCAGCAGCGTATTGGGCACCGGGGAGCTGTTTTTT. The chain is built from TRBV9 and TRBJ2-2; D is unresolved. Germline V gene sequence: CDR1 SGDLS, CDR2 YYNGEE. V was cut by 1 base and J by 4 bases, with 5 bases left in between. This CDR3 comprises 13 residues.

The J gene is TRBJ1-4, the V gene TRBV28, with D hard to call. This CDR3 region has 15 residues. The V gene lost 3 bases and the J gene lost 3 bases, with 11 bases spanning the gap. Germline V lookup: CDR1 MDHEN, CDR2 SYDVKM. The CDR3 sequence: CASSFVGRPNEKLFF. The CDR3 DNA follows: TGTGCCAGCAGTTTCGTCGGCAGGCCTAATGAAAAACTGTTTTTT.

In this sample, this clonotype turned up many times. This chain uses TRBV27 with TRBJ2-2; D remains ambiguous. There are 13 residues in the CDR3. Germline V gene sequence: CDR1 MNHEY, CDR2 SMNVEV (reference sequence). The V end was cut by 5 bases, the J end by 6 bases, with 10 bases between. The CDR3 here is CASSPLPAGELFF. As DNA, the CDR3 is TGTGCCAGCAGTCCCCTTCCAGCCGGGGAGCTGTTTTTT.

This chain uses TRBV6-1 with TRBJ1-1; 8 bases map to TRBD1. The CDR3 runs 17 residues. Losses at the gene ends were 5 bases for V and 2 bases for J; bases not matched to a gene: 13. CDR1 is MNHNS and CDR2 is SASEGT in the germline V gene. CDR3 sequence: CASSKPPRQGTNTEAFF. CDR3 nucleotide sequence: TGTGCCAGCAGTAAACCCCCTCGACAGGGGACAAACACTGAAGCTTTCTTT.

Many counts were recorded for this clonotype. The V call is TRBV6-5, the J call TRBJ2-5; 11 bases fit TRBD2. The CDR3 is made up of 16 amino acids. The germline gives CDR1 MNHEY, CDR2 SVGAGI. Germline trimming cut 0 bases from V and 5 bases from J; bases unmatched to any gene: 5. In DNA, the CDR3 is TGTGCCAGCAGTTACTCACTAGCGGGAGTAGGGGAGACCCAGTACTTC. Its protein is CASSYSLAGVGETQYF.

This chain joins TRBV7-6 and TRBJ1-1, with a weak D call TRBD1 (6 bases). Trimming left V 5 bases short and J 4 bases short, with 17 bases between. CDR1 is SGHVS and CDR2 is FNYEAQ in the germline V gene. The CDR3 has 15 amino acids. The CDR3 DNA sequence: TGTGCCAGCAGCATAATACCCGGGGGCTCCACTGAAGCTTTCTTT. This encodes CASSIIPGGSTEAFF.

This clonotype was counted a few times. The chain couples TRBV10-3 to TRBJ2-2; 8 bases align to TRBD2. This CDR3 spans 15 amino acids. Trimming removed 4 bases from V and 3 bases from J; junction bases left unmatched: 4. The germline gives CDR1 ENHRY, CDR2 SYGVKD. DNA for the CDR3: TGTGCCATCAGTGGCGACGGGAGGGACACCGGGGAGCTGTTTTTT. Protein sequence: CAISGDGRDTGELFF.

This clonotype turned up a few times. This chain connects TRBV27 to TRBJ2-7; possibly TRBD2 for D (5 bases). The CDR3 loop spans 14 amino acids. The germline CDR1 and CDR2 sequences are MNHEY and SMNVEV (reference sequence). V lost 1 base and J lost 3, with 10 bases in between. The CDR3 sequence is CASSLFGGHYEQYF. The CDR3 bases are TGTGCCAGCAGTTTATTCGGCGGGCACTACGAGCAGTACTTC.

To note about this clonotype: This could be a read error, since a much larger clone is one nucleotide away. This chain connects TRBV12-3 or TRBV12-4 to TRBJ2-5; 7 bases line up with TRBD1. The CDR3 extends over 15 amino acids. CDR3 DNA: TGTGCCAGCAGCTTAGGGGACAGTATCCAAGAGACCCAGTGCTTC. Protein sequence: CASSLGDSIQETQCF.

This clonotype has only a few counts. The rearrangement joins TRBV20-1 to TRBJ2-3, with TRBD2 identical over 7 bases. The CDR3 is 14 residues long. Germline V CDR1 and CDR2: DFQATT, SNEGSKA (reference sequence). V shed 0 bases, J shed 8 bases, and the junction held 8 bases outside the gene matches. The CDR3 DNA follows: TGCAGTGCTAGAGAACTTGCGGGAGACGGTACGCAGTATTTT. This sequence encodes CSARELAGDGTQYF.

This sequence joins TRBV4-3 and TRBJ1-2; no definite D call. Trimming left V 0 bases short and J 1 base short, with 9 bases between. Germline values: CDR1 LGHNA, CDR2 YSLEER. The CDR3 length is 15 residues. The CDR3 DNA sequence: TGCGCCAGCAGCCAAGAGCCTGGGATTAACTATGGCTACACCTTC. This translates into CASSQEPGINYGYTF.

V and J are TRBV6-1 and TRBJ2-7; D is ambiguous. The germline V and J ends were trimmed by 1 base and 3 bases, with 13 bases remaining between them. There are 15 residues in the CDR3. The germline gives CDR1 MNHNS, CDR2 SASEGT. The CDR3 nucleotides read TGTGCCAGCAGTGAAGAGGGCCGAGCCTACTACGAGCAGTACTTC. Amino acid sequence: CASSEEGRAYYEQYF.

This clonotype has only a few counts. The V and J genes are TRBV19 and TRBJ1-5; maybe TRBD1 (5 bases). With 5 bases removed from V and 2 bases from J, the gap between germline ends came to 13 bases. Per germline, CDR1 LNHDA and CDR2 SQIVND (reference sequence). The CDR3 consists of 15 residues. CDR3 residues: CASSYMTVGNQPQHF. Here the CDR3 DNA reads TGTGCCAGTAGTTACATGACAGTTGGCAATCAGCCCCAGCATTTT.